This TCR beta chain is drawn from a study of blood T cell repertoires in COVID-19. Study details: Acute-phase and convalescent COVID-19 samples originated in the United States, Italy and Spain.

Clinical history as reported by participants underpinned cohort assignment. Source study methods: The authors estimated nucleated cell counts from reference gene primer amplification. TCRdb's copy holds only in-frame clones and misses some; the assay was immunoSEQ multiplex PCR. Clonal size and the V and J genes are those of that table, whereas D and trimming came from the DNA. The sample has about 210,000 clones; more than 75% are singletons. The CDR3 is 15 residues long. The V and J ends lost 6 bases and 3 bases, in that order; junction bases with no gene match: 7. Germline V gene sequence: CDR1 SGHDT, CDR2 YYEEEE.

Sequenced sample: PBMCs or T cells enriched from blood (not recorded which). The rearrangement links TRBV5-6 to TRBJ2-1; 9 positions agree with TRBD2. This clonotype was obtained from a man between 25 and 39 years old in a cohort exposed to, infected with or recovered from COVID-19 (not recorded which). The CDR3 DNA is TGTGCCAGCACCGATAGCGGGAGCGTCTACAATGAGCAGTTCTTC. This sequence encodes CASTDSGSVYNEQFF. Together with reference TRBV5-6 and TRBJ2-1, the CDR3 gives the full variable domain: DAGVTQSPTHLIKTRGQQVTLRCSPKSGHDTVSWYQQALGQGPQFIFQYYEEEERQRGNFPDRFSGHQFPNYSSELNVNALLLGDSALYLCASTDSGSVYNEQFFGPGTRLTVL.